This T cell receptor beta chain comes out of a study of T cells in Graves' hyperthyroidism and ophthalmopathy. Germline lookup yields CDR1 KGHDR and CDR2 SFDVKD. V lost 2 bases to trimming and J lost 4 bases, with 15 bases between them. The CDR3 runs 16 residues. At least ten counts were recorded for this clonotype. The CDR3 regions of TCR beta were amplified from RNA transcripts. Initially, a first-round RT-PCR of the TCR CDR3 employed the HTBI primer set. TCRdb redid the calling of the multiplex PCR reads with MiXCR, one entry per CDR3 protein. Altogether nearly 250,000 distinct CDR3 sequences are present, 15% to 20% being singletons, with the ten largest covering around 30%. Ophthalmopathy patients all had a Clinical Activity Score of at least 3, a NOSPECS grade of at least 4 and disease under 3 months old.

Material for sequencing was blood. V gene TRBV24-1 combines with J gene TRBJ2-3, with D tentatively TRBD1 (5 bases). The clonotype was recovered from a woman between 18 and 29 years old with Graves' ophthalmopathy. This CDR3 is CATSDYDSSSADTQYF. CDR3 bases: TGTGCCACCAGTGATTATGACAGCTCCTCCGCAGATACGCAGTATTTT.